The T cell receptor (beta chain) under discussion was sequenced for a study of long-term antiretroviral therapy in people with HIV. The immunoSEQ assay was v3.0, run at survey level. Here immunoSEQ multiplex PCR was the method, and the copy in TCRdb shows in-frame clones only, minus some. The data hold approximately 17,000 clones, with 80% to 90% observed a single time. The CDR3 runs 15 residues. V was trimmed by 0 bases and J by 3 bases, leaving 9 bases between them. In germline, CDR1 is MNHEY, CDR2 SMNVEV (reference sequence). The rearrangement links TRBV27 to TRBJ1-5, with D uncertain. This sequence was found in a woman younger than 30 with HIV. The source was unsorted PBMCs, collected 0.6 years after starting antiretroviral therapy. The CDR3 DNA sequence: TGTGCCAGCAGTTTATCATTGGCAGTCAATCAGCCCCAGCATTTT. Encoded protein: CASSLSLAVNQPQHF.